The 12 T cell receptor beta chains below all came from one sample that was sequenced in a study of shared clonotypes between healthy human individuals. Only in-frame clones appear in the TCRdb table, and some are missing; sequencing was by immunoSEQ multiplex PCR. Here the sample spans about 1 million clones, about three quarters being singletons. The sequenced sample was memory CD4+ T cells sorted from blood. As to subset: CD45RA-negative fraction. The origin of the receptors is a young man in good health.

The rearrangement joins TRBV6-4 to TRBJ2-1, with D unresolved. V lost 5 bases to trimming and J lost 8 bases, with 19 bases between them. Germline CDR1 is MRHNA and CDR2 is SNTAGT. The CDR3 length is 15 residues. DNA for the CDR3: TGTGCCAGCAGTTCCTTGGCTAGTGGAAACCATGAGCAGTTCTTC. It specifies CASSSLASGNHEQFF.

This chain joins TRBV18 and TRBJ2-3; no reliable D call. The ends were cut back, 3 bases at V and 4 bases at J, with 11 bases in the middle. The CDR3 runs 14 residues. Looked up from germline, CDR1 is KGHSH and CDR2 is LQKENI. The CDR3 sequence is CASSPLPAADTQYF. The CDR3 DNA reads TGTGCCAGCTCACCCCTCCCTGCGGCAGATACGCAGTATTTT.

V and J are TRBV7-2 and TRBJ2-1, with D perhaps TRBD2 (6 bases). CDR1 is SGHTA, CDR2 FQGNSA, per germline. V lost 5 bases to trimming and J lost 5 bases, with 13 bases between them. The CDR3 has 14 amino acids. The CDR3 sequence is CASSPWVADNEQFF. The CDR3 region has the DNA TGTGCCAGCAGCCCCTGGGTAGCGGACAATGAGCAGTTCTTC.

The chain recombines TRBV5-4 with TRBJ1-4, with a weak D call TRBD1 (5 bases). CDR1 and CDR2 from the germline V gene are SGHNT and YYREEE (reference sequence). CDR3 length: 15 amino acids. Trimming stripped 2 bases from V and 5 bases from J, with 13 bases between. The CDR3 DNA reads as TGTGCCAGCAGCTTAGGGGCCCCAGGAAATGAAAAACTGTTTTTT. It translates to CASSLGAPGNEKLFF.

The chain links TRBV5-5 to TRBJ1-2; no clear D. Germline CDR1 is SGHKS and CDR2 is YYEKEE (reference sequence). The V gene lost 0 bases and the J gene lost 2 bases, with 14 bases spanning the gap. The CDR3 is made up of 16 amino acids. CDR3 sequence: CASSLAAGLFNYGYTF. DNA for the CDR3: TGTGCCAGCAGCTTGGCGGCAGGTCTTTTCAACTATGGCTACACCTTC.

This clone was detected once. The genes are TRBV4-3 and TRBJ2-2; TRBD1 matches 11 bases. The CDR3 has 15 amino acids. J lost 3 bases, V lost 4 bases, and 1 base had no gene match. Germline V CDR1 and CDR2: LGHNA, YSLEER. The CDR3 loop is CASSLGQGDTGELFF. The CDR3 DNA reads as TGCGCCAGCAGCCTGGGACAGGGGGACACCGGGGAGCTGTTTTTT.

Concerning this clone: One end of the junction varies from germline; a read error may be responsible. The V and J genes are TRBV2 and TRBJ2-7, with a possible D match to TRBD2 (6 bases). This CDR3 spans 12 amino acids. The germline gives CDR1 SNHLY, CDR2 FYNNEI. The CDR3 is CASSEWEETRDF. DNA for the CDR3: TGTGCCAGCAGTGAATGGGAGGAGACAAGGGACTTC.

J is TRBJ1-1 and V is TRBV5-1, with 12 bases matching TRBD1. The CDR3 runs 18 residues. Germline CDR1 and CDR2: SGHRS and YFSETQ. J was trimmed by 2 bases and V by 4 bases; bases with no gene match: 12. The CDR3 reads CASSNGVGTGGANTEAFF. The CDR3 nucleotides are TGCGCCAGCAGCAATGGAGTTGGGACAGGGGGCGCAAACACTGAAGCTTTCTTT.

The chain has TRBV11-3 and TRBJ2-7, with D possibly TRBD1 on 6 matching bases. V was clipped by 0 bases and J by 3 bases, with 9 bases between them. Germline V lookup: CDR1 SGHNT, CDR2 YENEEA. The CDR3 is 14 residues long. The DNA of the CDR3 is TGTGCCAGCAGCTTAGATGGGGACAACTACGAGCAGTACTTC. It codes for CASSLDGDNYEQYF. Filled out from reference TRBV11-3 and TRBJ2-7, the complete variable domain reads EAGVVQSPRYKIIEKKQPVAFWCNPISGHNTLYWYLQNLGQGPELLIRYENEEAVDDSQLPKDRFSAERLKGVDSTLKIQPAELGDSAVYLCASSLDGDNYEQYFGPGTRLTVT.

This chain connects TRBV5-6 to TRBJ2-7; D possibly corresponds to TRBD2 (5 bases). Trimming removed 4 bases from V and 9 bases from J, with 14 bases in between. The CDR3 totals 12 residues. CDR1 is SGHDT and CDR2 is YYEEEE in the germline V gene. The CDR3 loop is CASSPRLGGQYF. The CDR3 DNA reads TGTGCCAGCAGCCCGAGACTCGGAGGGCAGTACTTC.

This clone appeared many times. The sample carries other DNA sequences with the same CDR3. CDR3 amino acids: CAWSVGEKLFF. Written as DNA, the CDR3 is TGTGCCTGGAGTGTAGGAGAAAAACTGTTTTTT. V gene TRBV30 combines with J gene TRBJ1-4; D call uncertain. The CDR3 is 11 amino acids. Germline CDR1 and CDR2: GTSNPN and SVGIG (reference sequence). The V end was cut by 0 bases, the J end by 8 bases, with 4 bases between. Drawing the rest from reference TRBV30 and TRBJ1-4, the complete variable domain is SQTIHQWPATLVQPVGSPLSLECTVEGTSNPNLYWYRQAAGRGLQLLFYSVGIGQISSEVPQNLSASRPQDRQFILSSKKLLLSDSGFYLCAWSVGEKLFFGSGTQLSVL.

The J gene is TRBJ2-1, the V gene TRBV6-5, with D possibly being TRBD1 (5 bases). Trimming cost V 0 bases and J 7 bases, with 10 bases left between them. CDR3 length: 14 amino acids. CDR1 is MNHEY, CDR2 SVGAGI, per germline. CDR3 in amino acids: CASSYSQGANEQFF. As DNA, the CDR3 is TGTGCCAGCAGTTACTCGCAGGGCGCAAATGAGCAGTTCTTC.